These 25 T cell receptor beta chains originate from one sample sequenced in a study of lymphopenia after photon versus proton radiotherapy. Libraries were prepared by immunoSEQ multiplex PCR; TCRdb keeps only in-frame clonotypes and omits some of them. The data show 150,000 or so clones, 88% seen once. Specimen: peripheral blood, collected from a patient treated with photon-based radiotherapy. The source is a man aged 45-65 years with gastric cancer.

This chain links TRBV27 with TRBJ1-2; D is undetermined. Germline lookup yields CDR1 MNHEY and CDR2 SMNVEV (reference sequence). The CDR3 extends over 13 amino acids. Trimming took off 3 bases at V and 8 bases at J, with 13 bases between the two ends. The CDR3 DNA is TGTGCCAGCAGTTTTGGGGTTAATGGGGGCTACACCTTC. It specifies CASSFGVNGGYTF.

The chain combines TRBV9 with TRBJ1-4, with D possibly being TRBD1 (6 bases). V was cut by 4 bases and J by 4 bases, with 17 bases left in between. This CDR3 comprises 16 residues. CDR1 is SGDLS, CDR2 YYNGEE, per germline. The CDR3 spells CASSPRGGRSNEKLFF. CDR3 nucleotide sequence: TGTGCCAGCAGCCCCCGGGGGGGGCGGAGTAATGAAAAACTGTTTTTT.

The chain uses TRBV2 and TRBJ2-7; D is perhaps TRBD2 (5 bases). CDR1 is SNHLY, CDR2 FYNNEI, per germline. V was pared by 2 bases and J by 6 bases, with 17 bases between. CDR3 size: 15 residues. The CDR3 DNA sequence: TGTGCCAGCAGTGAACTCGCGGCTGGTGAGGGCGAGCAGTACTTC. Its translation: CASSELAAGEGEQYF.

The gene calls are TRBV2 and TRBJ1-2; D not resolved. V lost 8 bases to trimming and J lost 8 bases, with 15 bases between them. Germline-derived CDR1 and CDR2 are SNHLY and FYNNEI. CDR3 size: 12 residues. The CDR3 protein is CASRVRTGGYTF. As DNA, the CDR3 is TGTGCCAGCCGGGTCCGCACGGGAGGCTACACCTTC. Looking up the rest from reference TRBV2 and TRBJ1-2 gives the full variable domain: EPEVTQTPSHQVTQMGQEVILRCVPISNHLYFYWYRQILGQKVEFLVSFYNNEISEKSEIFDDQFSVERPDGSNFTLKIRSTKLEDSAMYFCASRVRTGGYTFGSGTRLTVV.

The V and J genes are TRBV27 and TRBJ2-5; 13 bases agree with TRBD2. The CDR3 runs 16 residues. The germline CDR1 and CDR2 sequences are MNHEY and SMNVEV (reference sequence). Trimming took 4 bases from V and 5 from J; bases not matched to a gene: 7. This chain's CDR3 is CASSSGLAGAWETQYF. The CDR3 DNA follows: TGTGCCAGCAGTTCCGGACTAGCGGGAGCCTGGGAGACCCAGTACTTC.

The rearrangement links TRBV5-6 to TRBJ2-5, with D maybe TRBD1 (5 bases). The V end lost 2 bases, the J end lost 2 bases, and 7 bases lay between the germline ends. CDR1 is SGHDT and CDR2 is YYEEEE in the germline V gene. CDR3 length: 13 amino acids. In DNA, the CDR3 is TGTGCCAGCAGCTTCGACAGACAAGAGACCCAGTACTTC. It yields the protein CASSFDRQETQYF.

V gene TRBV6-5 combines with J gene TRBJ2-5; D ambiguous. Germline V lookup: CDR1 MNHEY, CDR2 SVGAGI. This CDR3 comprises 14 residues. Trimming pared 5 bases from V and 3 bases from J, leaving 13 bases between. CDR3 DNA sequence: TGTGCCAGCAGTGTAGCCGGGCCCGAAGAGACCCAGTACTTC. Residues: CASSVAGPEETQYF.

V and J are TRBV5-1 and TRBJ2-5; TRBD2 matches 10 bases. V was pared by 1 base and J by 4 bases, with 7 bases of the junction left unmatched. The length of the CDR3 is 16 residues. The germline gives CDR1 SGHRS, CDR2 YFSETQ. CDR3 sequence: CASSLTSGRAGETQYF. In DNA form, the CDR3 reads TGCGCCAGCAGCTTGACCAGCGGGAGGGCCGGAGAGACCCAGTACTTC.

The chain couples TRBV30 to TRBJ2-1; a possible D gene is TRBD2 (6 bases). The germline V and J ends were trimmed by 3 bases and 2 bases, with 8 bases remaining between them. CDR1 and CDR2 (germline): GTSNPN, SVGIG (reference sequence). This CDR3 spans 13 amino acids. In nucleotides, the CDR3 is TGTGCCTGGAGCCGCGGGACCTACAATGAGCAGTTCTTC. Translation gives CAWSRGTYNEQFF. The whole variable domain, filled in from reference TRBV30 and TRBJ2-1, reads SQTIHQWPATLVQPVGSPLSLECTVEGTSNPNLYWYRQAAGRGLQLLFYSVGIGQISSEVPQNLSASRPQDRQFILSSKKLLLSDSGFYLCAWSRGTYNEQFFGPGTRLTVL.

The chain carries TRBV7-8 and TRBJ1-1; D is unclear. Trimming stripped 4 bases from V and 0 bases from J, with 15 bases between. Germline V gives CDR1 SGHVS, CDR2 FQNEAQ. This CDR3 has 16 residues. The CDR3 loop is CASSSEDRDLNTEAFF. CDR3 DNA sequence: TGTGCCAGCAGCTCCGAGGACCGGGATCTGAACACTGAAGCTTTCTTT.

The chain uses TRBV5-1 and TRBJ2-5; perhaps TRBD2 as D (6 bases). The germline gives CDR1 SGHRS, CDR2 YFSETQ. Trimming took 0 bases from V and 4 from J, leaving 13 bases between them. CDR3 length: 15 residues. The CDR3 DNA is TGCGCCAGCAGCTTGGAGGTAGCGGAAGGAGAGACCCAGTACTTC. This sequence encodes CASSLEVAEGETQYF. Supplemented by reference TRBV5-1 and TRBJ2-5, the full variable domain reads KAGVTQTPRYLIKTRGQQVTLSCSPISGHRSVSWYQQTPGQGLQFLFEYFSETQRNKGNFPGRFSGRQFSNSRSEMNVSTLELGDSALYLCASSLEVAEGETQYFGPGTRLLVL.

This chain connects TRBV7-9 to TRBJ1-1, with 7 bases identical to TRBD1. The CDR3 runs 13 residues. Trimming at V came to 10 bases and at J to 1 base, leaving 6 bases not matched to a gene. Germline assignment: CDR1 SEHNR and CDR2 FQNEAQ (reference sequence). CDR3 coding DNA: TGTGCCATTTCGAGACAGGGGAACACTGAAGCTTTCTTT. Encoded protein: CAISRQGNTEAFF.

CDR3 amino acids: CASSLYRGPGRTGELFF. CDR3 DNA: TGTGCCAGCAGTTTATATAGGGGGCCGGGCCGGACCGGGGAGCTGTTTTTT. The gene calls are TRBV28 and TRBJ2-2; TRBD1 matches at 7 bases. The CDR3 contains 17 residues. The J segment lost 5 bases and the V segment lost 1 base, leaving 10 bases of the junction unmatched. The V gene's germline CDR1 is MDHEN and CDR2 SYDVKM.

V usage is TRBV29-1 and J usage is TRBJ1-4; no firm D call. This CDR3 comprises 13 residues. Germline V CDR1 and CDR2: SQVTM, ANQGSEA. Trimming took off 4 bases at V and 2 bases at J, with 8 bases between the two ends. The CDR3 region is CSVVAATNEKLFF. DNA of the CDR3: TGCAGCGTTGTAGCGGCGACTAATGAAAAACTGTTTTTT.

The gene calls are TRBV2 and TRBJ1-1; 9 bases are shared with TRBD1. This CDR3 region has 14 residues. J was trimmed by 3 bases and V by 4 bases; bases with no gene match: 3. CDR1 and CDR2 from the germline V gene are SNHLY and FYNNEI. CDR3 residues: CASSGGTGYTEAFF. Here the CDR3 DNA reads TGTGCCAGCAGTGGCGGGACAGGGTACACTGAAGCTTTCTTT.

The V gene is TRBV28, the J gene TRBJ2-7; TRBD1 matches at 9 bases. The V segment lost 6 bases and the J segment 2 bases; nucleotides outside the gene matches: 8. This CDR3 region has 15 residues. Germline loops: CDR1 MDHEN, CDR2 SYDVKM. In nucleotides, the CDR3 is TGTGCCAGCAGGCTTCAGAGGGACAGGGCCTACGAGCAGTACTTC. Amino acids: CASRLQRDRAYEQYF.

This clone turned up a few times. The rearrangement links TRBV10-2 to TRBJ1-5; D call uncertain. The V end lost 6 bases, the J end lost 3 bases, and 9 bases lay between the germline ends. CDR3 length: 13 amino acids. CDR1 is WSHSY and CDR2 is SAAADI in the germline V gene. CDR3 sequence (DNA): TGCGCCAGCAGGCGGGATGTCAATCAGCCCCAGCATTTT. Its protein product is CASRRDVNQPQHF.

The V call is TRBV25-1, the J call TRBJ2-7; perhaps D is TRBD1 or TRBD2 (5 bases each). V was clipped by 6 bases and J by 0 bases, with 15 bases between them. Looked up from germline, CDR1 is MGHDK and CDR2 is SYGVNS. The CDR3 sequence is 15 residues long. The CDR3 DNA reads as TGTGCCAGCAGCCTCGGCTCCGGGACCTCCTACGAGCAGTACTTC. It specifies CASSLGSGTSYEQYF.

This sequence joins TRBV6-6 and TRBJ2-7; D unclear. CDR3 length: 14 amino acids. V was pared by 2 bases and J by 2 bases, with 10 bases between. Per germline, CDR1 MNHNY and CDR2 SVGAGI (reference sequence). CDR3 DNA sequence: TGTGCCAGCAGTTACGCCCACCTGGCCTACGAGCAGTACTTC. It translates to CASSYAHLAYEQYF.

V is TRBV6-1 and J is TRBJ2-7; TRBD2 aligns across 8 bases. CDR1 MNHNS and CDR2 SASEGT come from the germline V gene. V gave up 7 bases and J gave up 3 bases; unmatched junction bases: 8. CDR3 length: 14 amino acids. The DNA of the CDR3 is TGTGCCAGCACGGGGGGGGTTCAGGACTACGAGCAGTACTTC. This codes for CASTGGVQDYEQYF.

The V gene is TRBV7-2, the J gene TRBJ2-4; D may be TRBD1 (5 bases). V was clipped by 1 base and J by 10 bases, with 5 bases between them. From germline, CDR1 is SGHTA and CDR2 FQGNSA. The CDR3 extends over 11 amino acids. Written as DNA, the CDR3 is TGTGCCAGCAGCTTAGGACAGATTCAGTACTTC. Protein product: CASSLGQIQYF.

The V call is TRBV2, the J call TRBJ2-3; D not resolved. This CDR3 has 14 residues. V was trimmed by 7 bases and J by 3 bases, leaving 14 bases between them. The germline V gene encodes CDR1 SNHLY and CDR2 FYNNEI. The CDR3 loop is CASKVQRGTDTQYF. In nucleotides, the CDR3 is TGTGCCAGCAAGGTCCAAAGAGGTACAGATACGCAGTATTTT.

This clone showed up just once. CDR3 protein: CASSLRGLAGNEQFF. The CDR3, as DNA: TGTGCCAGCAGCTTGAGAGGTCTAGCGGGAAATGAGCAGTTCTTC. The chain uses TRBV5-6 and TRBJ2-1, with 9 nucleotides matching TRBD2. J lost 7 bases, V lost 1 base, and 6 bases had no gene match. This CDR3 spans 15 amino acids. Germline assignment: CDR1 SGHDT and CDR2 YYEEEE.

The chain employs TRBV13 and TRBJ2-1; D remains ambiguous. V lost 4 bases and J lost 6, with 13 bases in between. Germline V CDR1 and CDR2: PRHDT, FYEKMQ (reference sequence). The CDR3 has 14 residues. The CDR3 region has the DNA TGTGCCAGCAGCTCCTCCTACACCTCCAATGAGCAGTTCTTC. As protein: CASSSSYTSNEQFF.

The J gene is TRBJ1-1, the V gene TRBV11-3; D gene uncertain. Trimming shortened V by 1 base and J by 0 bases, and 9 bases separated the two germline ends. The germline V gene has CDR1 SGHNT and CDR2 YENEEA. The CDR3 spans 15 residues. CDR3 amino acids: CASSLGSALNTEAFF. For the CDR3, the DNA is TGTGCCAGCAGCTTAGGATCAGCACTGAACACTGAAGCTTTCTTT.